This T cell receptor beta chain was profiled in a study of shared clonotypes between healthy human individuals. As for this clone: Its antigen is as yet unknown.

A CD45RA-negative memory subset and a CD45RA+ naive subset were separated from the CD4+ cells. Regarding the study as a whole: Non-shared clonotypes showed lower generation probabilities than clonotypes common to all four donors.

The CDR3 loop spans 15 amino acids. Germline values: CDR1 ENHRY, CDR2 SYGVKD. The V gene end was trimmed by 9 bases and the J gene end by 1 base; junction bases not matched to a gene: 9. Measured with immunoSEQ multiplex PCR; TCRdb has only the in-frame clones, and not every one. The data hold about 1 million clones, with approximately 70% observed a single time. The sequenced sample was memory CD4+ T cells sorted from blood. Specified subset: CD45RA-negative fraction. The origin of this receptor is a man aged 18 to 29 in good health. V and J are TRBV10-3 and TRBJ2-7; 10 bases fit TRBD2. CDR3 DNA: TGTGCCATAACACCCGGGACTAGCGCTTCCTACGAGCAGTACTTC. Its protein is CAITPGTSASYEQYF.